This T cell receptor (beta chain) is drawn from a study of blood T cell repertoires in COVID-19. On the study more broadly: From T cells, B-cell-depleted T cells, or PBMCs came the material, which was cDNA or gDNA.

The protocol was immunoSEQ multiplex PCR, while the TCRdb copy is restricted to in-frame clones and leaves out a portion. The sample has 65,000 to 100,000 clones; 80% to 90% are singletons. This CDR3 spans 15 amino acids. The germline gives CDR1 LGHDT, CDR2 YNNKEL (reference sequence). Unmatched junction bases numbered 9, after V lost 4 bases and J lost 5 bases. The source material was peripheral blood. The rearrangement links TRBV3-1 (or the pseudogene TRBV3-2) to TRBJ2-5; the match to TRBD1 covers 8 bases. The clonotype was recovered from a woman of 80 years or more with acute or convalescent COVID-19. CDR3: CASSPRPGGAETQYF. The CDR3 DNA follows: TGTGCCAGCAGCCCGCGTCCAGGGGGCGCGGAGACCCAGTACTTC.